These 27 T cell receptor beta chains originate from one sample sequenced in a study of blood T cell repertoires in COVID-19. The table came from immunoSEQ multiplex PCR; TCRdb's copy has only in-frame clones and leaves some out. The sample contains some 150,000 clones, 80% to 90% of which appear only once. Sequencing was carried out using peripheral blood. The source is a woman aged 45-65 years in a cohort sampled during active or convalescent COVID-19.

The sample holds one count of this clone. The chain uses TRBV30 and TRBJ2-5; the D gene is possibly TRBD2 (7 bases). Germline CDR1 and CDR2: GTSNPN and SVGIG (reference sequence). V lost 0 bases to trimming and J lost 4 bases, with 15 bases between them. The CDR3 extends over 15 amino acids. The CDR3 here is CAWSVGGGAPETQYF. In DNA form, the CDR3 reads TGTGCCTGGAGTGTTGGTGGGGGGGCCCCAGAGACCCAGTACTTC.

The V call is TRBV7-9, the J call TRBJ2-2, with D perhaps TRBD2 (5 bases). V gave up 6 bases and J gave up 5 bases, with 16 bases separating them. From germline, CDR1 is SEHNR and CDR2 FQNEAQ (reference sequence). This CDR3 contains 15 residues. This CDR3 reads CASRPELGRTGELFF. The CDR3 DNA is TGTGCCAGCAGGCCCGAACTAGGAAGGACCGGGGAGCTGTTTTTT.

The V call is TRBV5-5, the J call TRBJ2-3; a possible D gene is TRBD2 (6 bases). This CDR3 spans 16 amino acids. The V and J ends lost 4 bases and 5 bases respectively, with 20 bases between them. Germline CDR1 is SGHKS and CDR2 is YYEKEE (reference sequence). Written as DNA, the CDR3 is TGTGCCAGCAGCGATCTGACTAGAGTTGAGGGAGATACGCAGTATTTT. As protein: CASSDLTRVEGDTQYF.

V usage is TRBV19 and J usage is TRBJ1-3; D is unresolved. The V end was cut by 7 bases, the J end by 0 bases, with 7 bases between. This CDR3 is 13 amino acids long. Germline V gives CDR1 LNHDA, CDR2 SQIVND (reference sequence). CDR3 DNA: TGTGCCAGTAAGATGGCCTCTGGAAACACCATATATTTT. Residues: CASKMASGNTIYF. The complete variable domain, with remaining parts taken from reference TRBV19 and TRBJ1-3, reads DGGITQSPKYLFRKEGQNVTLSCEQNLNHDAMYWYRQDPGQGLRLIYYSQIVNDFQKGDIAEGYSVSREKKESFPLTVTSAQKNPTAFYLCASKMASGNTIYFGEGSWLTVV.

V is TRBV18 and J is TRBJ2-4; perhaps TRBD1 as D (7 bases). This CDR3 has 15 residues. Germline V gene data show CDR1 as KGHSH and CDR2 as LQKENI. Trimming shortened V by 6 bases and J by 3 bases, and 15 bases separated the two germline ends. The CDR3 region is CASSPNQGGKNIQYF. In DNA form, the CDR3 reads TGTGCCAGCTCCCCCAACCAGGGGGGCAAAAACATTCAGTACTTC.

This clone has only one observation. This sequence joins TRBV5-1 and TRBJ1-4, with a weak D call TRBD1 (6 bases). V gave up 0 bases and J gave up 4 bases, with 7 bases separating them. The CDR3 consists of 14 residues. Germline CDR1 SGHRS, CDR2 YFSETQ. CDR3 in DNA: TGCGCCAGCAGCTTGGGACAGGATAATGAAAAACTGTTTTTT. Its translation is CASSLGQDNEKLFF.

V gene TRBV2 combines with J gene TRBJ2-3; 9 bases agree with TRBD2. The CDR3 totals 14 residues. V was clipped by 11 bases and J by 4 bases; unmatched bases: 10. Per germline, CDR1 SNHLY and CDR2 FYNNEI. CDR3 sequence (DNA): TGTGCCTGCATGAGCGGGGGGTGGGCAGATACGCAGTATTTT. Translating gives CACMSGGWADTQYF.

This clone was counted between two and nine times. The J gene is TRBJ2-7, the V gene TRBV29-1, with a weak D call TRBD1 (5 bases). The CDR3 loop spans 14 amino acids. Trimming pared 6 bases from V and 2 bases from J, leaving 17 bases between. Looked up from germline, CDR1 is SQVTM and CDR2 is ANQGSEA. The CDR3 DNA reads TGCAGCGTCGTAAGTTTTAGGGGTACCTACGAGCAGTACTTC. It yields the protein CSVVSFRGTYEQYF.

The V gene is TRBV10-2, the J gene TRBJ1-4, with D possibly matching TRBD1 (6 bases). Trimming took off 8 bases at V and 3 bases at J, with 10 bases between the two ends. There are 13 residues in the CDR3. Germline-derived CDR1 and CDR2 are WSHSY and SAAADI. The CDR3 sequence is CASGGQANEKLFF. CDR3 DNA: TGCGCCAGCGGGGGACAAGCTAATGAAAAACTGTTTTTT.

The V gene is TRBV6-5, the J gene TRBJ2-7; 9 bases are a match to TRBD2. The V and J ends lost 8 bases and 3 bases, in that order; junction bases with no gene match: 8. This CDR3 spans 14 amino acids. Germline V gene lookup returns CDR1 MNHEY and CDR2 SVGAGI. The CDR3 region has the DNA TGTGCCAGCCGGGCGGGGGGGTACAACTACGAGCAGTACTTC. Protein product: CASRAGGYNYEQYF.

The V and J genes are TRBV30 and TRBJ1-5, with TRBD1 matching over 9 bases. V shed 6 bases and J 4 bases; nucleotides not matched to a gene: 1. Per the germline V gene, CDR1 is GTSNPN and CDR2 is SVGIG (reference sequence). This CDR3 has 12 amino acids. The CDR3 DNA reads TGTGCCTGTGGGACAGGGAATCAGCCCCAGCATTTT. It translates to CACGTGNQPQHF. Together with reference TRBV30 and TRBJ1-5, the CDR3 gives the full variable domain: SQTIHQWPATLVQPVGSPLSLECTVEGTSNPNLYWYRQAAGRGLQLLFYSVGIGQISSEVPQNLSASRPQDRQFILSSKKLLLSDSGFYLCACGTGNQPQHFGDGTRLSIL.

The chain joins TRBV5-1 to TRBJ2-1; TRBD1 aligns across 11 bases. The CDR3 runs 15 residues. Germline V gene lookup returns CDR1 SGHRS and CDR2 YFSETQ. Trimming removed 4 bases from V and 2 bases from J; junction bases left unmatched: 2. The CDR3 DNA sequence: TGCGCCAGCAGCGCGGGACAGGGGGCCTACAATGAGCAGTTCTTC. Amino acids: CASSAGQGAYNEQFF.

This clone was recorded once. The chain is built from TRBV2 and TRBJ2-3; 11 bases align to TRBD2. CDR3 size: 14 residues. From germline, CDR1 is SNHLY and CDR2 FYNNEI. V dropped 8 bases and J dropped 1; count of bases not matched to a gene: 2. The DNA of the CDR3 is TGTGCCAGCGGGGGACTAGCGGGCACAGATACGCAGTATTTT. This translates into CASGGLAGTDTQYF.

The chain couples TRBV6-5 to TRBJ1-4, with TRBD1 identical over 8 bases. Germline V gene sequence: CDR1 MNHEY, CDR2 SVGAGI. The CDR3 is 15 amino acids. V lost 8 bases, J lost 2 bases, and 7 bases stayed unmatched. Written as DNA, the CDR3 is TGTGCCAGCGGAGGACAGGGTGGGACTAATGAAAAACTGTTTTTT. Its protein product is CASGGQGGTNEKLFF.

This clone came up once. The chain is built from TRBV12-5 and TRBJ2-5, with a tentative D call TRBD2 (6 bases). CDR1 is LGHNT, CDR2 FRNRAP, per germline. Trimming pared 3 bases from V and 2 bases from J, leaving 7 bases between. This CDR3 contains 13 residues. The CDR3 sequence is CASGFGTQETQYF. CDR3 DNA sequence: TGTGCTAGTGGTTTCGGGACTCAAGAGACCCAGTACTTC.

The chain has TRBV11-3 and TRBJ1-1, with 9 bases fitting TRBD1. Per germline, CDR1 SGHNT and CDR2 YENEEA. The CDR3 is 15 amino acids. With 4 bases clipped from V and 3 bases from J, the junction kept 6 bases outside the gene matches. The CDR3 loop is CASSSGQGEDTEAFF. CDR3 nucleotides: TGTGCCAGCAGCTCGGGACAGGGAGAAGACACTGAAGCTTTCTTT.

This clone was picked up one time. The gene calls are TRBV29-1 and TRBJ2-2, with 8 bases lining up with TRBD2. The CDR3 is 14 amino acids. CDR1 and CDR2 (germline): SQVTM, ANQGSEA. V shed 4 bases and J 6 bases; nucleotides not matched to a gene: 7. This CDR3 is CSVALGGAAGELFF. DNA of the CDR3: TGCAGCGTTGCCCTCGGGGGGGCGGCCGGGGAGCTGTTTTTT.

The genes are TRBV10-2 and TRBJ2-1; 7 bases map to TRBD2. Germline CDR1 reads WSHSY; CDR2 reads SAAADI. The CDR3 loop spans 16 amino acids. Germline trimming cut 10 bases from V and 3 bases from J; bases unmatched to any gene: 15. This CDR3 is CAIKLTSEGFYNEQFF. CDR3 DNA: TGCGCCATCAAACTCACTAGCGAGGGGTTCTACAATGAGCAGTTCTTC.

This chain joins TRBV7-9 and TRBJ1-5; D might be TRBD1 (6 bases). The CDR3 sequence is 15 residues long. The germline V and J ends were trimmed by 4 bases and 6 bases, with 16 bases remaining between them. Germline CDR1 is SEHNR and CDR2 is FQNEAQ (reference sequence). The CDR3: CASSYGQLEVQPQHF. CDR3 DNA: TGTGCCAGCAGCTACGGACAGTTGGAGGTTCAGCCCCAGCATTTT.

The chain is built from TRBV19 and TRBJ1-5; maybe TRBD1 (6 bases). With 5 bases removed from V and 4 bases from J, the gap between germline ends came to 9 bases. CDR3 size: 13 residues. Germline V gene sequence: CDR1 LNHDA, CDR2 SQIVND (reference sequence). In DNA, the CDR3 is TGTGCCAGTAGTCCAGGGGCAAATCAGCCCCAGCATTTT. Its translation: CASSPGANQPQHF. The full variable domain, in which reference TRBV19 and TRBJ1-5 provide the parts outside the CDR3, is DGGITQSPKYLFRKEGQNVTLSCEQNLNHDAMYWYRQDPGQGLRLIYYSQIVNDFQKGDIAEGYSVSREKKESFPLTVTSAQKNPTAFYLCASSPGANQPQHFGDGTRLSIL.

This clone was observed a single time. The V gene is TRBV29-1, the J gene TRBJ1-2; a weak D match, TRBD1 (5 bases). The germline gives CDR1 SQVTM, CDR2 ANQGSEA. The CDR3 extends over 13 amino acids. Trimming took off 0 bases at V and 3 bases at J, with 8 bases between the two ends. The CDR3, as DNA: TGCAGCGTTGAAGATTCACAGGACTATGGCTACACCTTC. Residues: CSVEDSQDYGYTF.

The chain links TRBV27 to TRBJ1-2, with D tentatively TRBD1 (5 bases). CDR1 is MNHEY, CDR2 SMNVEV, per germline (reference sequence). Trimming cost V 5 bases and J 4 bases, with 11 bases left between them. This CDR3 has 13 residues. CDR3: CASSPQGGYGYTF. Written as DNA, the CDR3 is TGTGCCAGCAGTCCTCAGGGAGGCTATGGCTACACCTTC.

The chain has TRBV12-5 and TRBJ2-2; D possibly corresponds to TRBD1 (7 bases). Trimming left V 0 bases short and J 3 bases short, with 14 bases between. CDR3 length equals 17 residues. The germline V gene has CDR1 LGHNT and CDR2 FRNRAP. DNA for the CDR3: TGTGCTAGTGGTTTGGTAATGGGGGGACAGTACACCGGGGAGCTGTTTTTT. It codes for CASGLVMGGQYTGELFF.

This chain links TRBV5-1 with TRBJ1-6, with 9 bases matching TRBD1. The CDR3 is 16 amino acids. With V trimmed by 5 bases and J by 7 bases, 10 bases remained unmatched. Germline loops: CDR1 SGHRS, CDR2 YFSETQ. The CDR3 here is CASRLSTGTGNSPLHF. The CDR3 nucleotides read TGCGCCAGCAGACTGTCGACAGGGACAGGGAATTCACCCCTCCACTTT.

This sequence joins TRBV10-3 and TRBJ1-1; unclear D gene. Germline V gene lookup returns CDR1 ENHRY and CDR2 SYGVKD. Trimming pared 3 bases from V and 5 bases from J, leaving 10 bases between. The CDR3 is 13 amino acids. CDR3: CAISDTPRTEAFF. For the CDR3, the DNA is TGTGCCATCAGTGACACGCCGCGGACTGAAGCTTTCTTT.

The chain carries TRBV24-1 and TRBJ2-1; 8 bases map to TRBD1. J lost 9 bases, V lost 3 bases, and 15 bases had no gene match. The CDR3 is 17 residues long. Per the germline V gene, CDR1 is KGHDR and CDR2 is SFDVKD. The CDR3 DNA follows: TGTGCCACCAGTGATCGATACAACGCACAGGGGGATAGTGAGCAGTTCTTC. Its protein product is CATSDRYNAQGDSEQFF.

In its sample, this clone was seen a few times. This sequence joins TRBV9 and TRBJ2-2, with D perhaps matching TRBD1 (5 bases). The CDR3 runs to 14 residues. Germline assignment: CDR1 SGDLS and CDR2 YYNGEE. Trimming pared 0 bases from V and 6 bases from J, leaving 9 bases between. CDR3: CASSVEQAAGELFF. The DNA of the CDR3 is TGTGCCAGCAGCGTAGAACAGGCCGCCGGGGAGCTGTTTTTT.